This T cell receptor (beta chain) appears in the sequencing data of a study of T cell responses to AZD1222 COVID-19 vaccine. Study-wide background: Pooling covered second doses at about 4 or about 12 weeks. Study-wide results and limits: Among those given AZD1222, only five or six were seropositive at baseline. Among vaccine-associated CD4 TCRs, coverage spanned spike, with dominance at 160-218 and 743-854.

Germline trimming cut 5 bases from V and 1 base from J; bases unmatched to any gene: 4. Germline CDR1 PRHDT, CDR2 FYEKMQ (reference sequence). The CDR3 runs to 15 residues. Sequencing was performed with immunoSEQ multiplex PCR; in TCRdb, only in-frame clones are kept and a portion is missing. The sample includes some 150,000 clones, 90% to 95% of them seen just once. Worth noting for this clone: The antigen remains unidentified.

This receptor was obtained from an adult in good health. The V call is TRBV13, the J call TRBJ2-2, with TRBD1 identical over 7 bases. This specimen consisted of peripheral blood, obtained on day 0 of AZD1222 vaccination. The CDR3 bases are TGTGCCAGCAGCGCGGACAGGCGGAACACCGGGGAGCTGTTTTTT. Protein: CASSADRRNTGELFF.